The rows below give T cell receptor beta chains drawn from one sample of a study of a mutant IDH1 vaccine in newly diagnosed glioma. The table came from immunoSEQ multiplex PCR; TCRdb's copy has only in-frame clones and leaves some out. This sample has approximately 52,000 clones, with around 80% found just once. Antigens of these TCRs are unknown. The material was PBMCs, obtained from a glioma patient whose treatment included an IDH1 peptide vaccine. The receptors come from a woman aged 40 to 55 with glioma. Some clones in this sample may be carry-over from other donors' samples. CDR3s include the opening cysteine and the closing phenylalanine or tryptophan. D genes are given only for firm matches. A clone size is listed for some rows: how often the clone was seen (once, few, many), or a class if it is expanded.

-	TRBJ1-1	-	TRBV7-9	TGTGCCAGCAGCTTAAAGGCGTCGGACACTGAAGCTTTCTTT	CASSLKASDTEAFF
TRBD1	TRBJ1-5	-	TRBV6-5	TGTGCCAGCAGGGGTACAGGGGAGGCTCAGCCCCAGCATTTT	CASRGTGEAQPQHF
-	TRBJ1-6	-	TRBV19	TGTGCCAGTAGTATCAGGGCCTTGGGCAGCAGCAATAATTCACCCCTCCACTTT	CASSIRALGSSNNSPLHF
TRBD1	TRBJ1-2	-	TRBV9	TGTGCCAGCAGCGTAGAGAGGACAGGGAGAAGGCATGGCTACACCTTC	CASSVERTGRRHGYTF
TRBD1	TRBJ1-2	-	TRBV13	TGTGCCAGCAGCCCCCGACAGGGGTTAAGTGGCTACACCTTC	CASSPRQGLSGYTF
-	TRBJ1-2	once	TRBV19	TGTGCCAGTAGGGACGGACCGTATGGCTACACCTTC	CASRDGPYGYTF
-	TRBJ2-1	-	TRBV13	TGTGCCGCAGCTGCGGGCAGGGCGAATGAGCAGTTCTTC	CAAAAGRANEQFF
-	TRBJ1-5	few	TRBV13	TGTGCCAGCAGCCTCCAGGTCCAGGCCCAGCCCCAGCATTTT	CASSLQVQAQPQHF
TRBD2	TRBJ2-5	-	TRBV30	TGTGCCTGGAGTAGGCGGGGGGCCCAGTACTTC	CAWSRRGAQYF
-	TRBJ1-3	few	TRBV30	TGTGCCCGCGGGGGAAGCTCTGGAAACACCATATATTTT	CARGGSSGNTIYF
TRBD1	TRBJ1-1	-	TRBV5-1	TGCGCCAGCAGCCTAGTGGGGACAGCTCTGAACACTGAAACTTTCTTT	CASSLVGTALNTETFF
-	TRBJ1-1	medium-sized	TRBV30	TGTGCCCAACCTAGTCCCGGGGGCACTGAAGCTTTCTTT	CAQPSPGGTEAFF
-	TRBJ1-3	-	TRBV5-6	TGTGCCAGCAGCTGGGACGGCTACTCTGGAAACACCATATATTTT	CASSWDGYSGNTIYF
TRBD1	TRBJ1-6	-	TRBV18	TGTGCCAGCTCACCCCAGGGGGCCTCCTATAATTCACCCCTCCACTTT	CASSPQGASYNSPLHF
TRBD2	TRBJ2-3	-	TRBV9	TGTGCCAGCAGCGTAGTGGATAGCGGGACAGATACGCAGTATTTT	CASSVVDSGTDTQYF
TRBD1	TRBJ2-2	-	TRBV10-3	TGTGCCATCAGTGAGTCCGTAACAAGACCGACAGGGCCGGGGACCGGGGAGCTGTTTTTT	CAISESVTRPTGPGTGELFF
-	TRBJ2-5	-	TRBV21-1	TGTGCCAGCAGCCGACAGGGGCGGAAGACCCAGTACTTC	CASSRQGRKTQYF
-	TRBJ2-6	few	TRBV6-6	TGTGCCAGCAGTTCACTCTCTGGGGCCAACGTCCTGACTTTC	CASSSLSGANVLTF
-	TRBJ1-1	few	TRBV14	TGTGCCAGCAGCCAGTACAGGGTAGCGAACACTGAAGCTTTCTTT	CASSQYRVANTEAFF
-	TRBJ2-3	-	TRBV5-1	TGCGCCAGCAGCTTGTCGAGGGATACGCAGTATTTT	CASSLSRDTQYF
TRBD2	TRBJ2-3	-	TRBV4-2	TGTGCCAGCAGCCAAGATCGAGCGGGGGGCTCAGATACGCAGTATTTT	CASSQDRAGGSDTQYF
TRBD2	TRBJ2-1	once	TRBV2	TGTGCCAGCAGTGAGACTAGCGGGGGGCCGGTATCCTACAATGAGCAGTTCTTC	CASSETSGGPVSYNEQFF
TRBD2	TRBJ2-5	few	TRBV5-1	TGCGCCAGCAGTTATCGTAGCGGGGGTGGAGAGACCCAGTACTTC	CASSYRSGGGETQYF
-	TRBJ1-2	-	TRBV6-5	TGTGCCAGCAGCACCGGGGGAGACTATGGCTACACCTTC	CASSTGGDYGYTF
-	TRBJ1-6	few	TRBV9	TGTGCCAGCAGCCCGGGGTATTCACCCCTCCACTTT	CASSPGYSPLHF
-	TRBJ1-4	-	TRBV5-6	TGTGCCAGCAGCTGGGACGGTGCAACTAATGAAAAACTGTTTTTT	CASSWDGATNEKLFF
-	TRBJ1-4	-	TRBV2	TGTGCCAGCAGACAGGCCGGGGTAACTAATGAAAAACTGTTTTTT	CASRQAGVTNEKLFF
-	TRBJ2-7	-	TRBV2	TGTGCCAGAGGAATGGGGTCCTACGAGCAGTACTTC	CARGMGSYEQYF
TRBD1	TRBJ1-4	few	TRBV6-1	TGTGCCAGCACCCGACAGGGGATGGGTGAAAAACTGTTTTTT	CASTRQGMGEKLFF
-	TRBJ1-1	few	TRBV2	TGTGCCAGCAGTGATGGGGCGAACACTGAAGCTTTCTTT	CASSDGANTEAFF
TRBD2	TRBJ2-7	once	TRBV29-1	TGCAGCGCCCTCAGAGCGGGGGTCGGCGAGCAGTACTTC	CSALRAGVGEQYF
-	TRBJ1-1	few	TRBV5-4	TGTGCCAGCAGCTGGGGGGACGGATTAAGGGCTTTCTTT	CASSWGDGLRAFF
TRBD1	TRBJ2-2	once	TRBV2	TGTGCCAGCAGGACGGCGGGGAGACAGGGGTATTCCCGGGTGACCGGGGAGCTGTTTTTT	CASRTAGRQGYSRVTGELFF
-	TRBJ1-3	-	TRBV19	TGTGCCAGTAGTACAGGGGTATCTGGAAACACCATATATTTT	CASSTGVSGNTIYF
-	TRBJ2-1	-	TRBV6-6	TGTGCCAGCAGTCTCACTAGGAATGAGCAGTTCTTC	CASSLTRNEQFF
TRBD1	TRBJ1-1	-	TRBV2	TGTGCCAGCAGTGAAAGGGACAGGGTCATGTTCGCTGAAGCTTTCTTT	CASSERDRVMFAEAFF
-	TRBJ1-1	few	TRBV19	TGTGCCAGTAGTGTACAGGGAAACACTGAAGCTTTCTTT	CASSVQGNTEAFF
-	TRBJ2-4	-	TRBV2	TGTGCCAGCAGAGAAAACAGGGTAGCCAAAAACATTCAGTACTTC	CASRENRVAKNIQYF
-	TRBJ2-5	-	TRBV30	TGTGCCTGGACAGCCCCCAGGGAGACCCAGTACTTC	CAWTAPRETQYF
-	TRBJ1-3	-	TRBV4-3	TGCGCCAGCAGCCAAGATCTCTCTGGAAACACCATATATTTT	CASSQDLSGNTIYF
-	TRBJ2-2	-	TRBV14	TGTGCCAGCAGCCCTTGGACAGTGACCGTCACCGGGGAGCTGTTTTTT	CASSPWTVTVTGELFF
-	TRBJ1-5	few	TRBV30	TGTGCCTGGAGTGGGGTCAGTAGCAATCAGCCCCAGCATTTT	CAWSGVSSNQPQHF
-	TRBJ2-5	few	TRBV30	TGTGCCTGGAGTTTCTCGGACCAGGCGAGGACCCAGTACTTC	CAWSFSDQARTQYF
-	TRBJ2-1	-	TRBV4-3	TGCGCCAGCAGCCAGGGGCTAGGCCCCTACAATGAGCAGTTCTTC	CASSQGLGPYNEQFF
TRBD1	TRBJ1-2	-	TRBV2	TGTGCCAGGGGACAGGGGGCCCTACGCACCAACTATGGCTACACCTTC	CARGQGALRTNYGYTF
TRBD2	TRBJ2-7	-	TRBV30	TGTGCCTGGAGTGGGGAGGCTAGCGGCTCCTACGAGCAGTACTTC	CAWSGEASGSYEQYF
-	TRBJ2-1	-	TRBV27	TGTGCATCAAGGGGCGGTTACAATGAGCAGTTCTTC	CASRGGYNEQFF
-	TRBJ1-2	-	TRBV19	TGTGCCAGTAGTCCAGATGGGGACTATGGCTACACCTTC	CASSPDGDYGYTF
-	TRBJ2-6	-	TRBV5-6	TGTGCCAGCAGCCCTACGGGACGGGCCAACGTCCTGACTTTC	CASSPTGRANVLTF
TRBD1	TRBJ1-1	-	TRBV19	TGTGCCAGTAGGCGACAGGGGAACACTGAAGCTTTCTTT	CASRRQGNTEAFF